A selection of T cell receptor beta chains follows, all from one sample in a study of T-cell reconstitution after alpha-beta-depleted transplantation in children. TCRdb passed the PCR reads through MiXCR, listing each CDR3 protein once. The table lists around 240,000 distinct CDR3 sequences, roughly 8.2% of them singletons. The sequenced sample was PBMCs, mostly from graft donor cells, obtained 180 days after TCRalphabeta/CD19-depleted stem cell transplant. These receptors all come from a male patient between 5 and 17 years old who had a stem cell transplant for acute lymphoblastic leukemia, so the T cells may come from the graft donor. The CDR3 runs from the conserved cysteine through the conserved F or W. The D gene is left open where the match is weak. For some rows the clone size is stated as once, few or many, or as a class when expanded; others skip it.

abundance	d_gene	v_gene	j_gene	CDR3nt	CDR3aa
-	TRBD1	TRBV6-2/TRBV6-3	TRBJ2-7	TGTGCCAGCAGTTACCCCCTTACTACGGGACAGAGCCTCTACGAGCAGTACTTC	CASSYPLTTGQSLYEQYF
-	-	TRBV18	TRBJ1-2	TGTGCCAGCTCACCAGGCCGGGAGAACTATGGCTACACCTTC	CASSPGRENYGYTF
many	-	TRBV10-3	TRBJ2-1	TGTGCCATCAGTGGGGCTAGCTGGAGCTCCTACAATGAGCAGTTCTTC	CAISGASWSSYNEQFF
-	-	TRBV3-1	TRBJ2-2	TGTGCCAGCAGCCAACGACTAAACACTCCCGGGGAGCTGTTTTTT	CASSQRLNTPGELFF
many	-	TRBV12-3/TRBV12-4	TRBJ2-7	TGTGCCAGCAGCCCCGACTACCACGAGCAGTACTTC	CASSPDYHEQYF
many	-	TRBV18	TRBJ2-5	TGTGCCAGCTCACTTGCTTGGGATCGAAAAGAGACCCAGTACTTC	CASSLAWDRKETQYF
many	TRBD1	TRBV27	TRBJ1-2	TGTGCCAGCAGTTTATTGGCAGGGGGCACCTATGGCTACACCTTC	CASSLLAGGTYGYTF
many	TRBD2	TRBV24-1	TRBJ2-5	TGTGCCGTAGGGGAGGGCCATGGCGAGACCCAGTACTTC	CAVGEGHGETQYF
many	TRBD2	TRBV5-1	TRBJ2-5	TGCGCCAGCAGGACGCGTAGCGGGGGGATTCAGGAGACCCAGTACTTC	CASRTRSGGIQETQYF
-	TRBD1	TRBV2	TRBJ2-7	TGTGCCAGTAGGACAGGGAGCTCCTACGAGCAGTACTTC	CASRTGSSYEQYF
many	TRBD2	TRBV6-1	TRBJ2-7	TGTGCCAGCACGACTAGCGGGAGAGGCGAGCAGTACTTC	CASTTSGRGEQYF
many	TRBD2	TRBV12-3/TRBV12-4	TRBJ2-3	TGTGCCAGCAACGGACGGACTAGCGGGAGAGGGACGCAGTATTTT	CASNGRTSGRGTQYF
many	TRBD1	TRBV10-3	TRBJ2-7	TGTGCCATCAGTGAGTTAAGGGGGACAGGGTCCTACGAGCAGTACTTC	CAISELRGTGSYEQYF
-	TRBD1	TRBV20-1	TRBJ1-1	TGCAGTGCTAGATGGACAGGGCGCACTGAAGCTTTCTTT	CSARWTGRTEAFF
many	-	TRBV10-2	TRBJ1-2	TGCGCCAGCAGTGAGTCGTGGACACTCTATGGCTACACCTTC	CASSESWTLYGYTF